These 20 T cell receptor beta chains share one sample of origin, sequenced in a study of type 1 regulatory T cells. No antigen is known for these receptors. TCRdb reprocessed the reads with MiXCR, giving one entry per CDR3 protein. The sample records 60,000 to 80,000 distinct CDR3 sequences, 63% being singletons. What was sequenced was cultured T cells, either the whole culture or a sorted T cell fraction (not recorded which). Subset in this sample: Tr1-enriched cell product generated in vitro against host alloantigens. These receptor sequences come from a human donor in good health.

By proportion, this clonotype is medium-sized. This rearrangement joins TRBV10-3 to TRBJ2-1; perhaps TRBD2 as D (6 bases). This CDR3 has 12 amino acids. Germline lookup yields CDR1 ENHRY and CDR2 SYGVKD. V lost 7 bases and J lost 7, with 11 bases in between. The DNA of the CDR3 is TGTGCCATCATGGGCGGAGGGAATGAGCAGTTCTTC. It yields the protein CAIMGGGNEQFF.

The chain couples TRBV19 to TRBJ2-1; D unclear. V was cut by 8 bases and J by 7 bases, with 9 bases left in between. CDR3 length: 11 residues. Germline CDR1 LNHDA, CDR2 SQIVND (reference sequence). DNA of the CDR3: TGTGCCAGTGCTAATTTAAATGAGCAGTTCTTC. Translating gives CASANLNEQFF.

The V gene is TRBV7-9, the J gene TRBJ2-7; D is uncertain. Germline CDR1 SEHNR, CDR2 FQNEAQ (reference sequence). The CDR3 totals 12 residues. V lost 5 bases, J lost 6 bases, and 11 bases lay in between. The CDR3 here is CASSLESFEQYF. DNA for the CDR3: TGTGCCAGCAGCCTCGAAAGTTTCGAGCAGTACTTC.

The rearrangement uses TRBV5-1 and TRBJ2-7, with 8 bases lining up with TRBD2. The CDR3 runs to 15 residues. CDR1 is SGHRS, CDR2 YFSETQ, per germline. With V trimmed by 0 bases and J by 3 bases, 5 bases remained unmatched. The CDR3 loop is CASSLGLANLYEQYF. The CDR3 nucleotides read TGCGCCAGCAGCTTGGGACTAGCGAACCTCTACGAGCAGTACTTC.

V usage is TRBV20-1 and J usage is TRBJ2-1; 13 bases are a match to TRBD2. This CDR3 contains 17 residues. J lost 2 bases, V lost 5 bases, and 9 bases had no gene match. Germline lookup yields CDR1 DFQATT and CDR2 SNEGSKA (reference sequence). CDR3 sequence (DNA): TGCAGTGCTGACAGGACTAGCGGGAGTAGAACCTACAATGAGCAGTTCTTC. It yields the protein CSADRTSGSRTYNEQFF.

This chain links TRBV19 with TRBJ2-7, with a tentative D call TRBD2 (5 bases). This CDR3 is built from 15 residues. Germline V CDR1 and CDR2: LNHDA, SQIVND (reference sequence). V was trimmed by 3 bases and J by 3 bases, leaving 15 bases between them. Here the CDR3 reads CASSIGPSGDYEQYF. The CDR3 DNA is TGTGCCAGTAGTATTGGTCCTTCCGGGGACTACGAGCAGTACTTC.

The V call is TRBV20-1, the J call TRBJ2-7, with D perhaps assigned TRBD1 or TRBD2 (5 bases each). This CDR3 contains 13 residues. V was cut by 6 bases and J by 2 bases, with 14 bases left in between. Per germline, CDR1 DFQATT and CDR2 SNEGSKA (reference sequence). The CDR3 is CSAPGPNTYEQYF. CDR3 DNA: TGCAGTGCCCCGGGACCGAATACCTACGAGCAGTACTTC.

The chain is built from TRBV11-3 and TRBJ1-1; the D is unclear. Germline loops: CDR1 SGHNT, CDR2 YENEEA. The CDR3 spans 13 residues. The V end lost 0 bases, the J end lost 8 bases, and 10 bases lay between the germline ends. CDR3 loop: CASSLDPGSEAFF. Written as DNA, the CDR3 is TGTGCCAGCAGCTTAGATCCGGGCAGCGAAGCTTTCTTT.

In DNA, the CDR3 is TGTGCCACCGGGCCCGCCCAAGAAAAACTGTTTTTT. Protein product: CATGPAQEKLFF. The chain is built from TRBV10-3 and TRBJ1-4, with D hard to call. Germline-derived CDR1 and CDR2 are ENHRY and SYGVKD. Trimming pared 10 bases from V and 8 bases from J, leaving 14 bases between. The CDR3 spans 12 residues.

The chain is built from TRBV7-2 and TRBJ2-2; 8 positions agree with TRBD1. V lost 11 bases, J lost 2 bases, and 10 bases stayed unmatched. Germline loops: CDR1 SGHTA, CDR2 FQGNSA. The CDR3 spans 15 residues. Written as DNA, the CDR3 is TGTGCCGGAAGGACCGGACAGGGCAACACCGGGGAGCTGTTTTTT. It yields the protein CAGRTGQGNTGELFF.

The chain carries TRBV5-5 and TRBJ2-2, with 8 bases that match TRBD2. CDR3 length equals 20 residues. Germline V lookup: CDR1 SGHKS, CDR2 YYEKEE (reference sequence). V was pared by 0 bases and J by 6 bases, with 19 bases of the junction left unmatched. CDR3 sequence reads: CASSLEYLALAASLSGELFF. Written as DNA, the CDR3 is TGTGCCAGCAGCTTGGAGTATTTGGCACTAGCGGCATCCCTATCCGGGGAGCTGTTTTTT.

This clonotype was seen only once. The chain couples TRBV20-1 to TRBJ2-1; TRBD2 aligns across 8 bases. CDR1 DFQATT and CDR2 SNEGSKA come from the germline V gene (reference sequence). The CDR3 is made up of 16 amino acids. The trim removed 2 bases at V and 2 bases at J, leaving 8 bases unmatched. DNA of the CDR3: TGCAGTGCTAGACTGGAGGGACTAGGGGCCTACAATGAGCAGTTCTTC. Its protein is CSARLEGLGAYNEQFF.

A note on this clonotype: This may be a read error: a much more frequent sequence differs by one nucleotide. CDR3 DNA: TGTACCAGCAGACCGACAGGGCGGCAGCCCCAGCATTTT. It yields the protein CTSRPTGRQPQHF. This chain joins TRBV6-2 or TRBV6-3 and TRBJ1-5, with TRBD1 matching 7 bases. From germline, CDR1 is MNHEY and CDR2 SVGEGT. CDR3 length equals 13 residues.

The sample holds a few counts of this clonotype. The V and J genes are TRBV4-1 and TRBJ1-1, with 9 bases lining up with TRBD1. The CDR3 spans 13 residues. With V trimmed by 2 bases and J by 12 bases, 7 bases remained unmatched. Germline V CDR1 and CDR2: MGHRA, YSYEKL. The CDR3 DNA reads as TGCGCCAGCAGCCAATTGGGACAGGGTAGAACTTTCTTT. Translating it yields CASSQLGQGRTFF.

The rearrangement uses TRBV5-1 and TRBJ2-2, with D possibly matching TRBD1 (5 bases). CDR3 length equals 14 residues. V was trimmed by 7 bases and J by 2 bases, leaving 12 bases between them. CDR1 is SGHRS, CDR2 YFSETQ, per germline. Here the CDR3 DNA reads TGCGCCAGCTCCCCCGGACACAACACCGGGGAGCTGTTTTTT. Translating it yields CASSPGHNTGELFF.

The rearrangement uses TRBV18 and TRBJ2-7; D gene uncertain. This CDR3 is 12 amino acids long. Germline V gives CDR1 KGHSH, CDR2 LQKENI. Between the trimmed V and J ends, which lost 5 bases and 0 bases, there was a span of 5 bases. CDR3 nucleotide sequence: TGTGCCAGCTCAGGACCCTCCTACGAGCAGTACTTC. It translates to CASSGPSYEQYF.

The chain uses TRBV5-5 and TRBJ2-7; D call uncertain. CDR3 length: 15 amino acids. The V end lost 4 bases, the J end lost 0 bases, and 14 bases lay between the germline ends. Germline values: CDR1 SGHKS, CDR2 YYEKEE (reference sequence). CDR3 bases: TGTGCCAGCAGCCCACCCGGGCTAACCTCCTACGAGCAGTACTTC. Amino acid sequence: CASSPPGLTSYEQYF.

J is TRBJ2-1 and V is TRBV5-4, with 12 bases identical to TRBD2. V lost 0 bases, J lost 7 bases, and 5 bases stayed unmatched. Germline lookup yields CDR1 SGHNT and CDR2 YYREEE (reference sequence). CDR3 length equals 16 residues. CDR3 loop: CASSLVGGLAGNEQFF. Here the CDR3 DNA reads TGTGCCAGCAGCTTGGTGGGCGGACTAGCGGGGAATGAGCAGTTCTTC.

The CDR3 DNA follows: TGCGCCAGCAGCAACGTGGGACAGGGGCACATGAACACTGAAGCTTTCTTT. It yields the protein CASSNVGQGHMNTEAFF. The V gene is TRBV5-1, the J gene TRBJ1-1; 10 positions agree with TRBD1. The length of the CDR3 is 17 residues. From germline, CDR1 is SGHRS and CDR2 YFSETQ. J gave up 0 bases and V 4 bases, and 9 bases lay outside the gene matches.

This rearrangement joins TRBV12-3 or TRBV12-4 to TRBJ2-5, with 9 bases lining up with TRBD2. This CDR3 has 15 residues. The J segment lost 4 bases and the V segment lost 5 bases, leaving 8 bases of the junction unmatched. The CDR3 nucleotides are TGTGCCAGCAGTGAGGTAGCGGGAGTCCGAGAGACCCAGTACTTC. Translation gives CASSEVAGVRETQYF.